The 14 T cell receptor beta chains in this list originate from one sample, sequenced in a study of glioma-infiltrating T cells (dated by TCRdb to the mid-2010s). Sequencing used an Illumina MiSeq. TCR alpha and beta CDR3 regions were amplified with the iRepertoire nested amplicon-rescue multiplex PCR (arm-PCR) platform from RNA. TCRdb reprocessed the public reads (quality trimming at Q25 with fastp, clone calling with MiXCR) and kept in-frame beta chains. Entries are consolidated by CDR3 protein sequence, retaining the most common genes and DNA. The sample contains about 400,000 distinct CDR3 sequences, about two fifths of them found a single time. The ten largest account for 9.5% to 15% of the sample. Sequenced: glioma tissue, nonneoplastic brain tissue, or PBMCs (not recorded which). These receptor sequences come from a human donor with low-grade glioma or glioblastoma, undergoing nonglioma brain surgery, or in good health (not recorded which).

The chain recombines TRBV7-9 with TRBJ2-7; 8 nucleotides line up with TRBD1. J was trimmed by 2 bases and V by 3 bases; bases with no gene match: 6. This CDR3 comprises 15 residues. CDR1 is SEHNR, CDR2 FQNEAQ, per germline (reference sequence). CDR3 nucleotide sequence: TGTGCCAGCAGCTTTGACCGGGACAGGACCTACGAGCAGTACTTC. Protein sequence: CASSFDRDRTYEQYF.

The gene calls are TRBV3-1 and TRBJ1-1; D is ambiguous. V lost 5 bases, J lost 1 base, and 8 bases lay in between. CDR1 is LGHDT, CDR2 YNNKEL, per germline (reference sequence). This CDR3 region has 13 residues. In DNA, the CDR3 is TGTGCCAGCAGCAAAACGGCGAACACTGAAGCTTTCTTT. It encodes CASSKTANTEAFF. Combining the CDR3 with reference TRBV3-1 and TRBJ1-1 gives the whole variable domain DTAVSQTPKYLVTQMGNDKSIKCEQNLGHDTMYWYKQDSKKFLKIMFSYNNKELIINETVPNRFSPKSPDKAHLNLHINSLELGDSAVYFCASSKTANTEAFFGQGTRLTVV.

This clonotype was recorded at least ten times. This chain joins TRBV6-2 or TRBV6-3 and TRBJ2-7; D is perhaps TRBD1 or TRBD2 (5 bases each). This CDR3 contains 15 residues. Germline V CDR1 and CDR2: MNHEY, SVGEGT. V was cut by 6 bases and J by 0 bases, with 15 bases left in between. CDR3 protein: CASSPGTGSSYEQYF. CDR3 nucleotides: TGTGCCAGCAGCCCTGGGACGGGGAGCTCCTACGAGCAGTACTTC.

The table lists this clonotype with many counts. The rearrangement uses TRBV20-1 and TRBJ2-3; 9 nucleotides line up with TRBD2. CDR1 is DFQATT, CDR2 SNEGSKA, per germline (reference sequence). The length of the CDR3 is 15 residues. J was trimmed by 5 bases and V by 6 bases; bases with no gene match: 12. The DNA of the CDR3 is TGCAGTGCATTCCCACTAGCGGGTTTAGGAGATACGCAGTATTTT. Translation: CSAFPLAGLGDTQYF.

The V call is TRBV28, the J call TRBJ1-2; 8 nucleotides match TRBD1. Trimming at V came to 6 bases and at J to 8 bases, leaving 17 bases not matched to a gene. Germline values: CDR1 MDHEN, CDR2 SYDVKM. The CDR3 totals 16 residues. CDR3 region: CASSLDPTGAISGYTF. The CDR3, as DNA: TGTGCCAGCAGCTTAGACCCGACAGGGGCCATCAGCGGCTACACCTTC.

The rearrangement joins TRBV7-2 to TRBJ1-5; perhaps TRBD1 as D (5 bases). The CDR3 runs 18 residues. Germline V CDR1 and CDR2: SGHTA, FQGNSA. Trimming left V 5 bases short and J 4 bases short, with 24 bases between. The CDR3 reads CASSARGFDGLLNQPQHF. The DNA for the CDR3 is TGTGCCAGCAGCGCTAGGGGTTTCGACGGCCTTTTAAATCAGCCCCAGCATTTT.

The chain uses TRBV20-1 and TRBJ2-1, with 10 bases aligning to TRBD2. The germline CDR1 and CDR2 sequences are DFQATT and SNEGSKA (reference sequence). The CDR3 has 16 residues. Losses at the gene ends were 1 base for V and 5 bases for J; bases not matched to a gene: 8. The CDR3 sequence is CSARGALAGDHNEQFF. In nucleotides, the CDR3 is TGCAGTGCTAGAGGCGCCCTAGCGGGAGATCACAATGAGCAGTTCTTC.

This clonotype came up once. It may be a read error: a sequence one base away is much more abundant. The chain links TRBV6-1 to TRBJ2-3; maybe TRBD2 (5 bases). The length of the CDR3 is 15 residues. Germline loops: CDR1 MNHNS, CDR2 SASEGT. Here the CDR3 DNA reads TGTACCAGCAGTATCCGTCGGGGAGACACAGATACGCAGTATTTT. This sequence encodes CTSSIRRGDTDTQYF.

Of note for this clonotype: A read error may produce the germline difference seen at one junction end. V is TRBV14 and J is TRBJ1-2, with D possibly being TRBD1 (6 bases). CDR3 length: 14 amino acids. Germline V CDR1 and CDR2: SGHDN, FVKESK. In DNA form, the CDR3 reads TGTGCCAGCAGCCGGACAGCCTCTTACTATGGCTGCACCTTC. Its translation: CASSRTASYYGCTF. Full variable domain (missing parts from reference TRBV14 and TRBJ1-2): EAGVTQFPSHSVIEKGQTVTLRCDPISGHDNLYWYRRVMGKEIKFLLHFVKESKQDESGMPNNRFLAERTGGTYSTLKVQPAELEDSGVYFCASSRTASYYGCTFGSGTRLTVV.

The CDR3 region has the DNA TGCGCCAGCAGCTTGTTAGGGCGGAACGGCCAAGAGACCCAGTACTTC. Its protein is CASSLLGRNGQETQYF. The chain combines TRBV5-1 with TRBJ2-5; D unresolved. The CDR3 covers 16 residues. Germline loops: CDR1 SGHRS, CDR2 YFSETQ. Trimming took 1 base from V and 1 from J, leaving 14 bases between them. Combining the CDR3 with reference TRBV5-1 and TRBJ2-5 gives the whole variable domain KAGVTQTPRYLIKTRGQQVTLSCSPISGHRSVSWYQQTPGQGLQFLFEYFSETQRNKGNFPGRFSGRQFSNSRSEMNVSTLELGDSALYLCASSLLGRNGQETQYFGPGTRLLVL.

In DNA form, the CDR3 reads TGTGCCAGCAGCTTAGCGGGGGGCGCCGCCACTAATGAAAAACTGTTTTTT. Translation gives CASSLAGGAATNEKLFF. This chain connects TRBV25-1 to TRBJ1-4, with a tentative D call TRBD1 (6 bases). Germline CDR1 reads MGHDK; CDR2 reads SYGVNS. This CDR3 contains 17 residues. Deletions cut 6 bases from V and 2 bases from J, with 19 bases between.

This clonotype occurred many times. The chain links TRBV6-2 or TRBV6-3 to TRBJ2-1; 10 bases fit TRBD1. The trim removed 5 bases at V and 8 bases at J, leaving 3 bases unmatched. From germline, CDR1 is MNHEY and CDR2 SVGEGT. The CDR3 runs to 13 residues. The CDR3 spells CASSGQGGHEQFF. For the CDR3, the DNA is TGTGCCAGCAGTGGACAGGGGGGACATGAGCAGTTCTTC.

This clonotype was recorded at least ten times. The rearrangement links TRBV6-1 to TRBJ1-4; D gene uncertain. Germline V lookup: CDR1 MNHNS, CDR2 SASEGT. Trimming removed 6 bases at V and 8 bases at J, with 4 bases between. This CDR3 region has 10 residues. CDR3 sequence: CASSWEKLFF. CDR3 DNA: TGTGCCAGCAGCTGGGAAAAACTGTTTTTT.

CDR3 protein: CASSPKNPGTGDNEQFF. The CDR3 DNA reads TGCGCCAGCAGCCCCAAGAACCCCGGGACAGGGGACAATGAGCAGTTCTTC. The chain couples TRBV5-1 to TRBJ2-1, with 10 nucleotides matching TRBD1. The junction had 12 bases not matched to a gene; V was cut back by 4 bases and J by 5 bases. Germline V lookup: CDR1 SGHRS, CDR2 YFSETQ. The CDR3 runs 17 residues.